The sample holds a few counts of the clone carrying this TCR beta chain. TCR beta CDR3 region amplification was performed from RNA transcripts. The study used the HTBI primer set for a first-round RT-PCR of the TCR CDR3. TCRdb re-called the multiplex PCR reads with MiXCR, one entry per CDR3 protein. The data hold hundreds of thousands of distinct CDR3 sequences, with 16% observed a single time. V was pared by 4 bases and J by 3 bases, with 10 bases between. CDR1 SNHLY and CDR2 FYNNEI come from the germline V gene. The CDR3 runs to 14 residues. The data originate from a study of T cells in Graves' hyperthyroidism and ophthalmopathy.

The specimen sequenced was blood. The rearrangement links TRBV2 to TRBJ1-3; TRBD1 is a possible D gene (5 bases). The clonotype comes from a woman in her thirties or forties with Graves' ophthalmopathy. The CDR3 bases are TGTGCCAGCAGTGGACAGACCCATGGAAACACCATATATTTT. This translates into CASSGQTHGNTIYF.